This passage covers 15 T cell receptor beta chains from one sample sequenced in a study of T cells in Graves' hyperthyroidism and ophthalmopathy. It was RNA transcripts that yielded the amplified TCR beta CDR3 regions. The HTBI primer set served for first-round RT-PCR of the TCR CDR3. Each CDR3 protein gets one entry after TCRdb re-called the multiplex PCR reads with MiXCR. The data contain around 690,000 distinct CDR3 sequences, 20% to 25% of them singletons. Sequenced material: blood. The origin of the receptors is a young man with Graves' ophthalmopathy.

This rearrangement joins TRBV2 to TRBJ2-2; a possible D gene is TRBD1 (5 bases). Per germline, CDR1 SNHLY and CDR2 FYNNEI. The CDR3 is 12 amino acids. The V end was cut by 1 base, the J end by 10 bases, with 7 bases between. This CDR3 is CASSEGGAELFF. CDR3 nucleotides: TGTGCCAGCAGTGAAGGGGGCGCGGAGCTGTTTTTT.

This clonotype was detected only a few times. The rearrangement links TRBV7-9 to TRBJ2-1, with D tentatively TRBD2 (5 bases). V gave up 5 bases and J gave up 10 bases, with 9 bases separating them. The CDR3 consists of 11 residues. Germline V gene data show CDR1 as SEHNR and CDR2 as FQNEAQ (reference sequence). CDR3 sequence (DNA): TGTGCCAGCAGCATAAGCGGAGAGCAGTTCTTC. This codes for CASSISGEQFF. The complete variable domain, with remaining parts taken from reference TRBV7-9 and TRBJ2-1, reads DTGVSQNPRHKITKRGQNVTFRCDPISEHNRLYWYRQTLGQGPEFLTYFQNEAQLEKSRLLSDRFSAERPKGSFSTLEIQRTEQGDSAMYLCASSISGEQFFGPGTRLTVL.

This CDR3 is CASSDKEAYEQYF. DNA of the CDR3: TGTGCCAGCAGCGATAAGGAGGCCTACGAGCAGTACTTC. This chain uses TRBV13 with TRBJ2-7; D is perhaps TRBD2 (5 bases). CDR1 PRHDT and CDR2 FYEKMQ come from the germline V gene (reference sequence). V lost 5 bases and J 2 bases, leaving 10 bases between the germline ends. The CDR3 loop spans 13 amino acids.

This chain links TRBV6-6 with TRBJ1-1; D remains unclear. CDR1 is MNHNY, CDR2 SVGAGI, per germline (reference sequence). Trimming removed 2 bases from V and 0 bases from J, with 7 bases in between. The CDR3 runs 14 residues. CDR3 in DNA: TGTGCCAGCAGTTACGAACGGCTGAACACTGAAGCTTTCTTT. Its translation: CASSYERLNTEAFF.

There are many counts of this clonotype. This sequence joins TRBV11-2 and TRBJ1-1, with D possibly TRBD1 on 5 matching bases. V lost 3 bases to trimming and J lost 1 base, with 9 bases between them. From germline, CDR1 is SGHAT and CDR2 FQNNGV. The CDR3 covers 14 residues. The chain's CDR3 is CASSFRDGNTEAFF. For the CDR3, the DNA is TGTGCCAGCAGCTTCCGGGACGGGAACACTGAAGCTTTCTTT.

This clonotype occurred many times. The chain has TRBV12-3 or TRBV12-4 and TRBJ2-7; TRBD1 matches 7 bases. The CDR3 extends over 14 amino acids. After removal of 2 bases from V and 6 bases from J, the junction contained 7 bases not matched to a gene. This CDR3 reads CASSLMGQPIEQYF. For the CDR3, the DNA is TGTGCCAGCAGTTTAATGGGACAGCCGATCGAGCAGTACTTC.

This clonotype has a count of ten or more. CDR3: CASSPWTSSYNEQFF. The CDR3 nucleotides are TGTGCCAGCAGCCCCTGGACTAGCTCCTACAATGAGCAGTTCTTC. This chain joins TRBV7-2 and TRBJ2-1; 7 bases map to TRBD2. V was clipped by 5 bases and J by 0 bases; unmatched bases: 4. This CDR3 is 15 amino acids long. Germline lookup yields CDR1 SGHTA and CDR2 FQGNSA.

This clonotype was found a few times. The chain combines TRBV4-3 with TRBJ2-3; D is uncertain. Looked up from germline, CDR1 is LGHNA and CDR2 is YSLEER. The CDR3 extends over 16 amino acids. Between the trimmed V and J ends, which lost 0 bases and 0 bases, there was a span of 10 bases. The CDR3, as DNA: TGCGCCAGCAGCCAAGATACAGCTGGTAGCACAGATACGCAGTATTTT. Translation gives CASSQDTAGSTDTQYF.

This clonotype was observed at least ten times. V usage is TRBV11-2 and J usage is TRBJ1-1, with TRBD1 identical over 7 bases. CDR3 length: 15 residues. Germline CDR1 is SGHAT and CDR2 is FQNNGV. Trimming took 1 base from V and 1 from J; bases not matched to a gene: 3. The chain's CDR3 is CASSLVGTANTEAFF. The DNA of the CDR3 is TGTGCCAGCAGCTTAGTGGGGACAGCGAACACTGAAGCTTTCTTT. The whole variable domain, filled in from reference TRBV11-2 and TRBJ1-1, reads EAGVAQSPRYKIIEKRQSVAFWCNPISGHATLYWYQQILGQGPKLLIQFQNNGVVDDSQLPKDRFSAERLKGVDSTLKIQPAKLEDSAVYLCASSLVGTANTEAFFGQGTRLTVV.

The table lists this clonotype with a few counts. The chain carries TRBV6-1 and TRBJ1-5; maybe TRBD1 (5 bases). Germline assignment: CDR1 MNHNS and CDR2 SASEGT. There are 15 residues in the CDR3. The ends were cut back, 5 bases at V and 0 bases at J, with 11 bases in the middle. The CDR3 is CASSPGFLSNQPQHF. DNA for the CDR3: TGTGCCAGCAGTCCAGGGTTCCTTAGCAATCAGCCCCAGCATTTT.

This clonotype has only a few counts. The chain couples TRBV4-1 to TRBJ2-4; no firm D call. V was shortened by 2 bases and J by 8 bases, with 10 bases between the two germline ends. The CDR3 consists of 13 residues. Per germline, CDR1 MGHRA and CDR2 YSYEKL. In DNA, the CDR3 is TGCGCCAGCAGCCAATTAAGTTGGGACATTCAGTACTTC. Translated, it gives CASSQLSWDIQYF.

This clonotype was picked up a small number of times. The chain combines TRBV5-1 with TRBJ1-5; TRBD1 might be the D (6 bases). The CDR3 sequence is 17 residues long. Trimming shortened V by 0 bases and J by 0 bases, and 13 bases separated the two germline ends. In germline, CDR1 is SGHRS, CDR2 YFSETQ. The DNA for the CDR3 is TGCGCCAGCAGCTTGGGGCAGGGGACCCATAGCAATCAGCCCCAGCATTTT. This gives the protein CASSLGQGTHSNQPQHF. Full variable domain (remainder filled in from reference TRBV5-1 and TRBJ1-5): KAGVTQTPRYLIKTRGQQVTLSCSPISGHRSVSWYQQTPGQGLQFLFEYFSETQRNKGNFPGRFSGRQFSNSRSEMNVSTLELGDSALYLCASSLGQGTHSNQPQHFGDGTRLSIL.

The J gene is TRBJ1-5, the V gene TRBV24-1; maybe TRBD1 (5 bases). This CDR3 is 15 amino acids long. Germline assignment: CDR1 KGHDR and CDR2 SFDVKD. Trimming took 2 bases from V and 5 from J, leaving 12 bases between them. CDR3 protein: CATSDSRDLDQPQHF. CDR3 DNA: TGTGCCACCAGTGATTCCAGGGACCTTGATCAGCCCCAGCATTTT.

This clonotype was found a few times. The chain is built from TRBV20-1 and TRBJ1-2; 9 bases are a match to TRBD1. Germline trimming cut 7 bases from V and 3 bases from J; bases unmatched to any gene: 6. CDR3 length equals 13 residues. Looked up from germline, CDR1 is DFQATT and CDR2 is SNEGSKA (reference sequence). The CDR3 nucleotides are TGCAGTGTCCCGACAGGGGGACACTATGGCTACACCTTC. Amino acid sequence: CSVPTGGHYGYTF.

This clonotype occurred many times. This chain uses TRBV5-1 with TRBJ2-7, with 13 nucleotides matching TRBD2. Per the germline V gene, CDR1 is SGHRS and CDR2 is YFSETQ. Germline trimming cut 0 bases from V and 2 bases from J; bases unmatched to any gene: 2. The CDR3 is 16 amino acids. The CDR3 reads CASSLAGTSGTYEQYF. The CDR3, as DNA: TGCGCCAGCAGCTTGGCCGGGACTAGCGGGACCTACGAGCAGTACTTC.